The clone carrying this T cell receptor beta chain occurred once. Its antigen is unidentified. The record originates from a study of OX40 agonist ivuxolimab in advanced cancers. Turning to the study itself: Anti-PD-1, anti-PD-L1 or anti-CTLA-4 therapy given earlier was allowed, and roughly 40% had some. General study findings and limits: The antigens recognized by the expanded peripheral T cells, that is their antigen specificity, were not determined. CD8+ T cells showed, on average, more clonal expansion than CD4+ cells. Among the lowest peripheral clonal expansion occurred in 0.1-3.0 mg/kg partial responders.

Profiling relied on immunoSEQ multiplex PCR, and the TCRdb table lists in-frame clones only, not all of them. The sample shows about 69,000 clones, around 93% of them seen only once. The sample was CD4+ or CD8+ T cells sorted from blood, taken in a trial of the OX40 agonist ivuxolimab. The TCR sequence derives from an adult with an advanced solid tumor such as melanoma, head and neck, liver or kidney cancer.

In nucleotides, the CDR3 is TGTGCCAGTAGTATAGAAGGGTTCACAGACTACATGAACACTGAAGCTTTCTTT. It codes for CASSIEGFTDYMNTEAFF. The chain combines TRBV19 with TRBJ1-1; D remains ambiguous. CDR3 length equals 18 residues. The V gene lost 0 bases and the J gene lost 0 bases, with 17 bases spanning the gap. Germline V gene sequence: CDR1 LNHDA, CDR2 SQIVND (reference sequence).